This T cell receptor beta chain was observed in a study of sequential checkpoint blockade in melanoma. Background on the study: Patients were randomized 1:1 to nivolumab-then-ipilimumab or ipilimumab-then-nivolumab first-line.

Documented treatment: randomized to nivolumab then ipilimumab (arm A) or the reverse (arm B). The table came from immunoSEQ multiplex PCR; TCRdb's copy has only in-frame clones and leaves some out. The repertoire includes some 5,000 clones, around 54% of them detected once, and more than 20% sits in the top ten. CDR1 is SGHRS and CDR2 is YFSETQ in the germline V gene. The CDR3 is 13 amino acids. J is TRBJ2-5 and V is TRBV5-1; 8 positions agree with TRBD1. The end of the DNA aligns better with TRBJ2-7, so the J call may be wrong. The sequencing used CD8+ T cells sorted from blood (inferred from file names), collected from a patient given nivolumab and ipilimumab in sequence. The receptor's source is a human donor with melanoma. The CDR3 loop reads CASRGQESYEQYF. Here the CDR3 DNA reads TGCGCCAGCAGGGGACAGGAGTCCTACGAGCAGTACTTC.